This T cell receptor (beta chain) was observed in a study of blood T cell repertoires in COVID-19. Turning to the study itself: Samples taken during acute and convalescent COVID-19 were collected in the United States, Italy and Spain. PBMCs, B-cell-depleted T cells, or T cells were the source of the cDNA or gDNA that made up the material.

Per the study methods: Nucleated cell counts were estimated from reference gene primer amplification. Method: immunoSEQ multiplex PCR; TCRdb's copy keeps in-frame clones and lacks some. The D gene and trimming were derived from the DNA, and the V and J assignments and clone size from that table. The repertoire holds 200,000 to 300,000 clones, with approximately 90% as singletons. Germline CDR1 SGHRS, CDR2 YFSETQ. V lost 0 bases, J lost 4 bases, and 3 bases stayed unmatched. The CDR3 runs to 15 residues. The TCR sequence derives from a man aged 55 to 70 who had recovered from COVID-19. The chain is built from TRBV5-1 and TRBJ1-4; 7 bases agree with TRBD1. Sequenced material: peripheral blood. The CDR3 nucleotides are TGCGCCAGCAGCTTGGTAGGGGGCGATAATGAAAAACTGTTTTTT. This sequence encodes CASSLVGGDNEKLFF. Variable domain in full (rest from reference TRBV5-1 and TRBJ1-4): KAGVTQTPRYLIKTRGQQVTLSCSPISGHRSVSWYQQTPGQGLQFLFEYFSETQRNKGNFPGRFSGRQFSNSRSEMNVSTLELGDSALYLCASSLVGGDNEKLFFGSGTQLSVL.